The clone carrying this T cell receptor (beta chain) appeared once. This sample stems from a study of blood T cell repertoires in COVID-19. About the research overall: Both acute and convalescent COVID-19 samples were obtained from the United States, Italy and Spain.

As processed by the authors: Estimation of nucleated cell counts relied on the amplification of reference gene primers. Profiled with immunoSEQ multiplex PCR; TCRdb holds only in-frame clones, not every one. V and J calls and clone size are copied from that table; D and trimming were computed from the DNA. The sample records 310,000 or so clones, approximately 86% being singletons. Sequenced: peripheral blood. This TCR was sampled from a man between 65 and 85 years old with acute or convalescent COVID-19.

The CDR3 here is CASSRGLAASTDTQYF. CDR3 nucleotide sequence: TGTGCCAGCAGTAGGGGACTAGCGGCTAGCACAGATACGCAGTATTTT. The V call is TRBV7-2, the J call TRBJ2-3; 11 nucleotides agree with TRBD2. V lost 6 bases and J lost 0; bases outside the gene matches: 5. Germline CDR1 SGHTA, CDR2 FQGNSA. The CDR3 runs 16 residues.